This TCR beta chain comes out of a study of shared clonotypes between healthy human individuals. Terminally differentiated effector memory CD45RA+ cells were left out of the naive CD8 fraction, which was CD45RO-negative and positively selected for CCR7. As handled by the study authors: Junction-only sequences without quality scores were provided by ImmunoSEQ, so filtering was different. Sequencing used immunoSEQ multiplex PCR; TCRdb keeps in-frame clones, though not all of them. V, J and clone size are taken as reported in that table, and D and trimming were inferred from the DNA itself. Altogether approximately 2,200,000 clones are present, 85% to 95% being singletons, with the ten largest covering about 1.5%. This clone was picked up one time. Germline-derived CDR1 and CDR2 are MDHEN and SYDVKM. The CDR3 is made up of 17 amino acids. Deletions cut 5 bases from V and 2 bases from J, with 16 bases between.

The sequencing sample was made of naive CD8+ T cells from PBMCs. The origin of this receptor is a man aged 18 to 29 in good health. Some clones in this sample may be carry-over from other donors' samples. The chain employs TRBV28 and TRBJ2-6; perhaps TRBD1 as D (6 bases). In DNA, the CDR3 is TGTGCCAGCAGTCTTCGACAGGAATGGGCTGGGGCCAACGTCCTGACTTTC. Translated: CASSLRQEWAGANVLTF.